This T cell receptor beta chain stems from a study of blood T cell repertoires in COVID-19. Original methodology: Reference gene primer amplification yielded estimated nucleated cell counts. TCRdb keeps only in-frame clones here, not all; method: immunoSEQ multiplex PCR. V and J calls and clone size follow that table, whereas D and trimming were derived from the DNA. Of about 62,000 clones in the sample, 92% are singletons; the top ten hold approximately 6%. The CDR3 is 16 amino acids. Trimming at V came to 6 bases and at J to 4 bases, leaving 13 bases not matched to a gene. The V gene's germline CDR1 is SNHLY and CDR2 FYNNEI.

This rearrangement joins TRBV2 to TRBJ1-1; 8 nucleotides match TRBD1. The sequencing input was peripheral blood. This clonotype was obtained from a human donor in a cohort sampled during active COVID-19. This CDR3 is CASSYQGARGGTEAFF. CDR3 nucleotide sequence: TGTGCCAGCAGCTACCAGGGGGCGCGCGGGGGCACTGAAGCTTTCTTT. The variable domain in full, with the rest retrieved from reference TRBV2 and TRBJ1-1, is EPEVTQTPSHQVTQMGQEVILRCVPISNHLYFYWYRQILGQKVEFLVSFYNNEISEKSEIFDDQFSVERPDGSNFTLKIRSTKLEDSAMYFCASSYQGARGGTEAFFGQGTRLTVV.